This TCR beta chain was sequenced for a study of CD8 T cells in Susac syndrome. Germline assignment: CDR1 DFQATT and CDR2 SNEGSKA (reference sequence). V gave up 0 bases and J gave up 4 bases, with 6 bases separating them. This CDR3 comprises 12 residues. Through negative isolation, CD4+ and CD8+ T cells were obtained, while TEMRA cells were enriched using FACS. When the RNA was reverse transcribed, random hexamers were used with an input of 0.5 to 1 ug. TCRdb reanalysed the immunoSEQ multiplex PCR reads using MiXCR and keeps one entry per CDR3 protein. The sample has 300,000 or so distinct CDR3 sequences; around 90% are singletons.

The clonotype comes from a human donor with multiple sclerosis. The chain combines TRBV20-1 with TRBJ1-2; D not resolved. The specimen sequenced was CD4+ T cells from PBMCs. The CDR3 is CSAREAPYGYTF. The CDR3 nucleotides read TGCAGTGCTAGAGAGGCCCCCTATGGCTACACCTTC.